A selection of T cell receptor beta chains follows, all from one sample in a study of blood T cell repertoires in COVID-19. Sequenced by immunoSEQ multiplex PCR; TCRdb stores in-frame clones only, minus some. This sample carries 150,000 to 200,000 clones, approximately 90% of them seen once, and the ten largest clones take approximately 4.4%. Sequencing input: peripheral blood. The receptors derive from a human donor in a cohort sampled during active COVID-19. Both conserved end residues are part of each CDR3. The order of the fields is J gene, D gene, V gene, clone size, CDR3 DNA, CDR3 protein. The D gene is left open where the match is weak. Clone size is given for some rows only: seen once, a few or many times, or a class if the clone is expanded.

TRBJ1-2,-,TRBV7-2,-,TGTGCCAGCAGCGATCGACAGGAAATGAACTATGGCTACACCTTC,CASSDRQEMNYGYTF
TRBJ1-2,-,TRBV19,-,TGTGCCAGTAGTACCGCGACAATCTATGGCTACACCTTC,CASSTATIYGYTF
TRBJ2-1,-,TRBV10-3,-,TGTGCCATCAGTGACCTGACTAGTTCCTCCTACAATGAGCAGTTCTTC,CAISDLTSSSYNEQFF
TRBJ1-5,TRBD1,TRBV2,-,TGTGCCAGCAGTCAAGACAGGGGTAATCAGCCCCAGCATTTT,CASSQDRGNQPQHF
TRBJ2-7,TRBD1,TRBV6-2/TRBV6-3,-,TGTGCCAGCAGCCCCGACAGGGTGGGGAACGAGCAGTACTTC,CASSPDRVGNEQYF
TRBJ1-1,-,TRBV3-1/TRBV3-2,-,TGTGCCAGCAGCCAACACGGAGGAGTGAACACTGAAGCTTTCTTT,CASSQHGGVNTEAFF
TRBJ2-7,-,TRBV14,-,TGTGCCAGCAGCCCCCGACTAGGGGAGGTGCAGTACTTC,CASSPRLGEVQYF
TRBJ2-1,-,TRBV19,-,TGTGCCAGTAGTACTACCGGGACCTACAATGAGCAGTTCTTC,CASSTTGTYNEQFF
TRBJ2-7,-,TRBV5-1,-,TGCGCCAGCTCTGACGGGGGGCAATCCTACGAGCAGTACTTC,CASSDGGQSYEQYF
TRBJ2-1,TRBD2,TRBV24-1,-,TGTGCCACCAGTGCCCTGATGGCGGGAGATTTGAATGAGCAGTTCTTC,CATSALMAGDLNEQFF
TRBJ1-2,-,TRBV4-3,-,TGCGCCAGCAGCCCCTCCGGGATGATGCGCGGCTACACCTTC,CASSPSGMMRGYTF
TRBJ1-1,-,TRBV7-9,-,TGTGCCAGCAGCTTAGTAGGGGTCACTGAAGCTTTCTTT,CASSLVGVTEAFF
TRBJ2-7,TRBD1,TRBV25-1,-,TGTGCCAGCAGTCGACAGGGGCGCTACGTCAAGCAGTACTTC,CASSRQGRYVKQYF
TRBJ1-5,-,TRBV3-1/TRBV3-2,few,TGTGCCAGCAGCCAATGCCCCGAGCGGGATCAGCCCCAGCATTTT,CASSQCPERDQPQHF
TRBJ2-2,-,TRBV18,-,TGTGCCAGCTCACCACGGGTACAAGCGAAGGCCGGGGAGCTGTTTTTT,CASSPRVQAKAGELFF
TRBJ2-5,TRBD2,TRBV19,-,TGTGCCAGTAGTATAGGGCTAGCGGGGGCAAAAGAGACCCAGTACTTC,CASSIGLAGAKETQYF
TRBJ1-2,-,TRBV6-5,-,TGTGCCAGCAGTTACTCGGAGGGGAACTATGGCTACACCTTC,CASSYSEGNYGYTF
TRBJ1-1,-,TRBV9,-,TGTGCCAGCACGGTGGGAGCTTTGAACACTGAAGCTTTCTTT,CASTVGALNTEAFF
TRBJ2-7,TRBD1,TRBV29-1,-,TGCAGCGTCGCATCGGGACAGAAGCACTACGAGCAGTACTTC,CSVASGQKHYEQYF
TRBJ2-1,-,TRBV4-3,-,TGCGCCAGCAGCCAAGGGGCCAGCTACAATGAGCAGTTCTTC,CASSQGASYNEQFF
TRBJ2-3,-,TRBV21-1,-,TGTGCCAGCAGCAAAACAGGGAGAACAGATACGCAGTATTTT,CASSKTGRTDTQYF
TRBJ1-1,-,TRBV5-4,-,TGTGCCAGCCGCCCGCGAGAGAACACTGAAGCTTTCTTT,CASRPRENTEAFF
TRBJ1-5,TRBD1,TRBV19,-,TGTGCCAGTTGGGACAGGGCATTTTATCAGCCCCAGCATTTT,CASWDRAFYQPQHF
TRBJ2-1,TRBD1,TRBV27,-,TGTGCCAGCAGTTGGGACAGAGTCAATGAGCAGTTCTTC,CASSWDRVNEQFF
TRBJ2-7,-,TRBV18,-,TGTGCCAGCTCACCACAGGTGGCGGCCTCCTACGAGCAGTACTTC,CASSPQVAASYEQYF
TRBJ2-1,TRBD1,TRBV19,-,TGTGCCAGTAGGGGACAGTACAATGAGCAGTTCTTC,CASRGQYNEQFF
TRBJ1-1,TRBD1,TRBV19,once,TGTGCCAGTAGTATGGGGCGGACAGGGAGGAACACTGAAGCTTTCTTT,CASSMGRTGRNTEAFF
TRBJ2-3,TRBD2,TRBV10-2,-,TGCGCCAGCTTCAGGACTAGCGGGGGGAGCACAGATACGCAGTATTTT,CASFRTSGGSTDTQYF
TRBJ1-1,-,TRBV30,once,TGTGCCTGGAGACAACGGGGGGCCGCCAACACTGAAGCTTTCTTT,CAWRQRGAANTEAFF
TRBJ2-7,-,TRBV20-1,-,TGCAGTGCTCGAGCGGGTTACGAGCAGTACTTC,CSARAGYEQYF
TRBJ1-2,-,TRBV9,-,TGTGCCAGCAGCGTAGATGTGGGGCAGGGATCTAACTATGGCTACACCTTC,CASSVDVGQGSNYGYTF
TRBJ2-1,TRBD1,TRBV27,-,TGTGCCAGCAGTAACCTGGGACAGGGGCTTACAAACAATGAGCAGTTCTTC,CASSNLGQGLTNNEQFF
TRBJ2-7,TRBD2,TRBV7-9,-,TGTGCCAGCAGCTCTAGCGGGACTAGCGGGGGGTCGACCATCTACGAGCAGTACTTC,CASSSSGTSGGSTIYEQYF
TRBJ2-3,TRBD2,TRBV7-2,-,TGTGCCAGCAGCTCCACTAGCGGGGGGGCCGATACGCAGTATTTT,CASSSTSGGADTQYF
TRBJ1-4,-,TRBV7-8,-,TGTGCCAGCAGCGACTTCCGCGAAAAACTGTTTTTT,CASSDFREKLFF
TRBJ2-5,-,TRBV12-3/TRBV12-4,-,TGTGCCAGCAGTTCGACAGGCCAAGAGACCCAGTACTTC,CASSSTGQETQYF
TRBJ2-7,-,TRBV11-3,-,TGTGCCAGCAGCTTAGCCCTCTCTACCGAGCAGTACTTC,CASSLALSTEQYF
TRBJ2-1,-,TRBV3-1/TRBV3-2,-,TGTGCCAGCAGCCAAGATCGGGTGGGTGAGCAGTTCTTC,CASSQDRVGEQFF
TRBJ2-4,-,TRBV23-1,-,TGCGCCAGCAGTCAATCCGGCTCTCCGGGGGGCCTAGCCAAAAACATTCAGTACTTC,CASSQSGSPGGLAKNIQYF
TRBJ1-1,TRBD1,TRBV11-1,-,TGTGCCAGCACGCCCCGGGACAGGGGCCACACTGAAGCTTTCTTT,CASTPRDRGHTEAFF
TRBJ2-1,-,TRBV19,-,TGTGCCAGTAGAACTCGGGGGGCGGGTTCCAATGAGCAGTTCTTC,CASRTRGAGSNEQFF
TRBJ2-1,-,TRBV7-9,few,TGTGCCAGCGCTATCAAGGGGCGGAATGAGCAGTTCTTC,CASAIKGRNEQFF
TRBJ1-6,-,TRBV6-1,-,TGTGCCAGCAGTGAATTCCAAAATAATTCACCCCTCCACTTT,CASSEFQNNSPLHF
TRBJ2-7,-,TRBV7-2,-,TGTGCCAGCAGCTCCTCCGGCGGAGACTCCTACGAGCAGTACTTC,CASSSSGGDSYEQYF
TRBJ2-1,TRBD2,TRBV5-1,-,TGCGCCAGCGGACTAGCGGGGGGGAACTCCAATGAGCAGTTCTTC,CASGLAGGNSNEQFF
TRBJ1-1,-,TRBV28,-,TGTGCCAGCAGTCCCGCTAACAGGGCTGAAGCTTTCTTT,CASSPANRAEAFF
TRBJ2-3,TRBD2,TRBV4-3,-,TGCGCCAGCAGCCAAGAGGCTAGCGGATACACAGATACGCAGTATTTT,CASSQEASGYTDTQYF
TRBJ1-3,TRBD1,TRBV2,-,TGTGCCAGCAGTGAAAGACAGGGGACTGGAAACACCATATATTTT,CASSERQGTGNTIYF
TRBJ2-5,-,TRBV4-3,-,TGCGCCAGCAGCCAAGGAACACGAGGGGGGGGTCAAGAGACCCAGTACTTC,CASSQGTRGGGQETQYF
TRBJ2-1,TRBD2,TRBV5-5,-,TGTGCCAGCAGCGTCCTAGCGGAGATGTACAATGAGCAGTTCTTC,CASSVLAEMYNEQFF
TRBJ2-4,-,TRBV4-1,-,TGCGCCAGCAGCCAAGATTGGAGCCAAAACATTCAGTACTTC,CASSQDWSQNIQYF
TRBJ2-7,-,TRBV7-2,-,TGTGCCAGCAGCTTGGGGCCTGTGTACGAGCAGTACTTC,CASSLGPVYEQYF
TRBJ2-5,-,TRBV12-5,-,TGTGCTAGTGGCCCCACAGGGTTGGGCCAAGAGACCCAGTACTTC,CASGPTGLGQETQYF
TRBJ2-7,TRBD2,TRBV6-2/TRBV6-3,-,TGTGCCAGCAGTCGCCGAATAGCGGGTAGGATCTACGAGCAGTACTTC,CASSRRIAGRIYEQYF
TRBJ1-2,-,TRBV5-6,-,TGTGCCAGCCGTCAAAGGGGTCCGCTCCACTACACCTTC,CASRQRGPLHYTF